This TCR beta chain was sequenced for a study of immune cell composition in non-small cell lung cancer (dated by TCRdb to the late 2010s). Regarding the complete study: Histologic subtype was assigned using H&E plus p63, CK5, Napsin A and TTF-1 immunohistochemistry, mainly lung adenocarcinoma or squamous cell carcinoma. Adaptive Biotechnologies TCR-beta sequencing was carried out on approximately 37 paired NSCLC tumour and non-adjacent lung specimens, as well as on approximately 26 tumour-only specimens. Supplementary cohort #1, approximately 9 lung adenocarcinoma cases, had paired tumour/lung TCR-beta sequencing and TIL populations generated to assess tumour reactivity. Four tumour specimens that had TCR-beta data belonged to rare histological subtypes and were left out of the subtype comparisons. Points the paper makes about the study in general: The reactivity cohort contained only 10 or so cases, and the tumour-reactive clones were not shown to have sequences in common with the dominant in vivo tumour-associated clones. No significant correlation was found between tumour TCR-beta clonality and smoking pack-years. Lung squamous cell carcinoma tumours had significantly higher Top 10 clone scores and productive clonality than lung adenocarcinoma tumours. In roughly 11 adenocarcinoma cases, a strong correlation was found between maximal tumour-associated clone frequency and TIL tumour reactivity, whereas no such correlation was found between overall clonality and TIL tumour reactivity. Tumour-associated clones >0.5% were found in nearly half of NSCLC cases, namely in around 33% of adenocarcinomas versus around four fifths of squamous carcinomas.

Frozen aliquots of unsorted single-cell suspensions were used for genomic DNA extraction with the QIAamp DNA kit. Surgically resected non-small cell lung cancer tissue was used for the tumour samples. Tissues were received within 2 hours of resection and were immediately processed into single-cell suspensions. Tissue was broken up mechanically, digested enzymatically with DNase I, collagenase I and hyaluronidase for 30 to 35 minutes at 37 degrees C, and then filtered and RBC-lysed. V drops 3 bases and J drops 7 bases, leaving 12 bases in between. From cysteine to phenylalanine, the CDR3 is 13 amino acids long. Only the CDR3 region is kept as DNA, spanning 39 bases read in frame from base 1. CDR1 and CDR2 (SEHNR, FQNEAQ) derive from the germline V gene (reference sequence). A two-step multiplex PCR was used to amplify TCR-beta CDR3 regions from genomic DNA, and Illumina-compatible adaptors were added in the second step. As a commercial immunoSEQ service, TCR-beta immunosequencing was carried out on an Illumina platform. Under the source paper's analysis protocol: Repertoires were summarised by productive clonality and by Top 10 Clones, defined as the percentage of T-cell templates derived from the ten most frequent sequences. Productive clonality ranged from 0 to 1, with 1 indicating a monoclonal population. Tumour-associated clones were defined as sequences comprising at least 0.1% of tumour T-cell templates but absent from matched non-adjacent lung, identified via log10 scatter plots. Analyses were done in GraphPad Prism7 and R, with Student's t-tests for two-group comparisons, ANOVA for stages, and linear regression for relationships. As stored in TCRdb, this immuneACCESS dataset retains in-frame rearrangements with V and J assigned. A fraction of the clones does not appear; measured against another copy, unresolved V genes explain less than half of the discrepancy, and the remainder lacks a known reason. V and J calls and clone size are as listed in that table; D and trimming were resolved from the DNA. In this sample the table shows 9,500 to 10,000 clones, 65% to 80% of which occur a single time. Over 8% of the sample is taken by the ten largest.

Worth noting for this clone: It lacks a known antigen. Base qualities are not recorded, but no much larger clone differs from it by a single base.

Sample: lung tumor tissue. The rearranged segments are TRBV7-9 and TRBJ1-2, with no confident D gene call. The receptor was isolated from a human donor with non-small cell lung cancer. Read as DNA, the sequence is TGTGCCAGCAGCTTCCTTCAGGAGCTTGGCTACACCTTC. It translates as CASSFLQELGYTF.